This is a list of T cell receptor beta chains from one sample in a study of blood T cells in healthy people across ages. TCRdb ran MiXCR on the 5' RACE reads and lists one entry per CDR3 protein. The table has fewer than 800,000 distinct CDR3 sequences, about a third seen once; the top ten hold 15%. Sequenced sample: blood. Source of these receptors: a woman of 80 years or more in good health. Both conserved end residues are part of each CDR3. D genes are given only for firm matches. Clone size is not always given. Where it is, it says once, few, many or a class for expanded clones.

>-|TRBV15|-|TRBJ1-4
CATSRRGNEKLFF
TGTGCCACCAGCAGGAGGGGCAATGAAAAACTGTTTTTT
>-|TRBV5-1|-|TRBJ1-1
CASSLAQGYHTEAFF
TGCGCCAGCAGCTTGGCCCAGGGGTATCACACTGAAGCTTTCTTT
>few|TRBV5-1|TRBD1|TRBJ1-1
CASSLVQGGGTEAFF
TGCGCCAGCAGCTTGGTGCAGGGGGGTGGCACTGAAGCTTTCTTT
>many|TRBV24-1|TRBD1|TRBJ2-1
CATSDLGQGAYNEQFF
TGTGCCACCAGTGATTTGGGACAGGGGGCCTACAATGAGCAGTTCTTC
>-|TRBV3-1|TRBD2|TRBJ2-3
CASSHTKGTSGGPSTDTQYF
TGTGCCAGCAGCCACACGAAAGGCACTAGCGGGGGGCCTAGCACAGATACGCAGTATTTT
>-|TRBV12-3/TRBV12-4|-|TRBJ2-1
CASIRDPINEQFF
TGTGCCAGCATTAGAGACCCGATCAATGAGCAGTTCTTC
>-|TRBV6-2/TRBV6-3|-|TRBJ1-1
CASSFRGLMNTEAFF
TGTGCCAGCAGTTTCAGGGGACTAATGAACACTGAAGCTTTCTTT
>-|TRBV6-2/TRBV6-3|-|TRBJ1-1
CASTTNGQGNTEAFF
TGTGCCAGCACTACAAACGGGCAGGGCAACACTGAAGCTTTCTTT
>many|TRBV5-8|-|TRBJ2-4
CASSFTDTGKNIQYF
TGTGCCAGCAGCTTTACCGACACTGGGAAAAACATTCAGTACTTC
>many|TRBV3-1|-|TRBJ2-7
CASSQGQASLRYEQYF
TGTGCCAGCAGCCAAGGACAGGCCTCCCTTCGTTACGAGCAGTACTTC
>many|TRBV15|TRBD1|TRBJ1-2
CATSTVRTGGAGYTF
TGTGCCACCAGCACCGTAAGGACAGGGGGCGCTGGCTACACCTTC
>-|TRBV9|-|TRBJ1-5
CASSAGRDSNQPQHF
TGTGCCAGCAGCGCCGGACGGGATAGCAATCAGCCCCAGCATTTT
>many|TRBV6-5|-|TRBJ1-6
CASTEGQRNSPLHF
TGTGCCAGCACGGAGGGACAACGGAATTCACCCCTCCACTTT
>many|TRBV6-1|-|TRBJ1-2
CASSDLDSFYGYTF
TGTGCCAGCAGTGATTTAGACAGCTTCTATGGCTACACCTTC
>few|TRBV20-1|TRBD1|TRBJ1-5
CSAEQGAKQPQHF
TGCAGTGCAGAACAGGGGGCGAAACAGCCCCAGCATTTT
>-|TRBV5-1|TRBD1|TRBJ1-1
CASSGGDRNTEAFF
TGCGCCAGCAGCGGGGGGGACAGGAACACTGAAGCTTTCTTT
>many|TRBV20-1|-|TRBJ2-1
CSAGNRERGYNEQFF
TGCAGTGCTGGGAACAGGGAGAGGGGTTACAATGAGCAGTTCTTC
>many|TRBV25-1|-|TRBJ2-3
CASSAGGVADTQYF
TGTGCCAGCAGTGCAGGGGGGGTTGCAGATACGCAGTATTTT
>-|TRBV20-1|TRBD1|TRBJ1-5
CSARVSEDRNQPQHF
TGCAGTGCTAGAGTCTCTGAGGACAGGAATCAGCCCCAGCATTTT
>many|TRBV5-1|-|TRBJ1-2
CASSSRDPLYGYTF
TGCGCCAGCAGCTCACGGGACCCACTGTATGGCTACACCTTC
>many|TRBV5-1|-|TRBJ2-3
CASSGPRADTQYF
TGCGCCAGCAGCGGGCCTAGAGCAGATACGCAGTATTTT
>many|TRBV5-4|-|TRBJ1-1
CASSFYNTEAFF
TGTGCCAGCAGCTTTTATAACACTGAAGCTTTCTTT
>many|TRBV6-1|TRBD2|TRBJ2-1
CASSKGLAVPNEQFF
TGTGCCAGCAGTAAGGGACTAGCGGTGCCCAATGAGCAGTTCTTC
>-|TRBV29-1|TRBD1|TRBJ2-7
CSVDTGTGPYEQYF
TGCAGCGTCGACACCGGGACAGGCCCCTACGAGCAGTACTTC
>many|TRBV7-3|TRBD2|TRBJ2-3
CASSLKPGVAGGPSLSDTQYF
TGTGCCAGCAGCTTAAAGCCCGGGGTAGCGGGGGGACCCTCGTTATCGGATACGCAGTATTTT
>-|TRBV30|-|TRBJ2-5
CARSPGRLSGTQYF
TGTGCCAGGAGTCCAGGGCGGCTTAGCGGGACCCAGTACTTC
>many|TRBV5-1|-|TRBJ2-7
CASSLVGATYEQYF
TGCGCCAGCAGCTTGGTAGGAGCCACCTACGAGCAGTACTTC
>-|TRBV7-9|TRBD2|TRBJ2-1
CASSPRGLAGSSYNEQFF
TGTGCCAGCAGCCCGAGGGGACTAGCCGGGAGCTCCTACAATGAGCAGTTCTTC
>many|TRBV9|-|TRBJ2-2
CASSVEAMVGKLFF
TGTGCCAGCAGCGTAGAGGCTATGGTGGGGAAGCTGTTTTTT
>few|TRBV5-1|-|TRBJ1-1
CASSLYSGTEAFF
TGCGCCAGCAGCTTGTACTCGGGAACTGAAGCTTTCTTT
>many|TRBV12-3/TRBV12-4|TRBD1|TRBJ2-4
CASGKTGALAKNIQYF
TGTGCCAGCGGAAAGACAGGGGCCCTAGCCAAAAACATTCAGTACTTC
>-|TRBV9|TRBD2|TRBJ2-1
CAGSVSGGKVDEQFF
TGTGCCGGCAGCGTCTCGGGGGGTAAAGTCGATGAGCAGTTCTTC
>-|TRBV6-1|-|TRBJ1-2
CASSVSGNDGYTF
TGTGCCAGCAGTGTGTCGGGTAACGATGGCTACACCTTC
>many|TRBV20-1|TRBD2|TRBJ2-1
CSASVQRGGPFNEQFF
TGCAGTGCTAGTGTCCAGCGGGGGGGCCCGTTCAATGAGCAGTTCTTC
>many|TRBV27|TRBD1|TRBJ2-1
CASTGQGLGYNEQFF
TGTGCCAGCACCGGACAGGGGCTGGGCTACAATGAGCAGTTCTTC
>many|TRBV7-2|-|TRBJ2-1
CASSSPLSRTRYNEQFF
TGTGCCAGCAGCTCGCCCCTTTCTAGGACACGATACAATGAGCAGTTCTTC
>many|TRBV2|-|TRBJ2-4
CASSERGSKNIQYF
TGTGCCAGCAGTGAAAGAGGGTCCAAAAACATTCAGTACTTC
>many|TRBV6-5|-|TRBJ2-5
CASSSVGETQYF
TGTGCCAGCAGTTCGGTTGGGGAGACCCAGTACTTC
>-|TRBV5-1|TRBD1|TRBJ2-5
CASSLMGQEQETQYF
TGCGCCAGCAGCTTGATGGGACAGGAACAAGAGACCCAGTACTTC
>many|TRBV6-5|-|TRBJ1-2
CASSYSGSGQSRGYTF
TGTGCCAGCAGTTACTCGGGGTCCGGACAGTCCCGAGGCTACACCTTC
>-|TRBV20-1|TRBD2|TRBJ2-3
CSAVPRRGRGSTDTQYF
TGCAGTGCGGTTCCTCGTCGCGGGAGGGGGAGCACAGATACGCAGTATTTT
>-|TRBV6-2/TRBV6-3|-|TRBJ2-3
CASSQVSDTQYF
TGTGCCAGCAGCCAGGTCAGCGATACGCAGTATTTT
>-|TRBV7-2|-|TRBJ2-7
CASSLAAEPYEQYF
TGTGCCAGCAGCCTGGCCGCAGAGCCCTACGAGCAGTACTTC
>-|TRBV28|-|TRBJ1-5
CASSLPPGRYQPQHF
TGTGCCAGCAGTCTTCCTCCGGGACGTTATCAGCCCCAGCATTTT
>-|TRBV30|TRBD2|TRBJ2-7
CACHTSGGARYEQYF
TGTGCCTGTCATACTAGCGGGGGGGCTCGGTACGAGCAGTACTTC
>few|TRBV28|TRBD1|TRBJ1-1
CASSLETGREAFF
TGTGCCAGCAGTCTGGAGACAGGGAGGGAAGCTTTCTTT
>many|TRBV11-2|TRBD1|TRBJ1-2
CASSSPGQGLIGYTF
TGTGCCAGCAGCTCACCGGGACAGGGCTTGATAGGCTACACCTTC
>-|TRBV11-2|TRBD1|TRBJ1-4
CASSIAGTANEKLFF
TGTGCCAGCAGCATAGCCGGGACAGCTAATGAAAAACTGTTTTTT
>-|TRBV7-3|-|TRBJ2-1
CASSLTRTIYNGQFF
TGTGCCAGCAGCTTAACGAGGACTATCTACAATGGGCAGTTCTTC
>-|TRBV29-1|-|TRBJ2-7
CSVERGETYEQYF
TGCAGCGTTGAAAGGGGTGAAACCTACGAGCAGTACTTC
>many|TRBV12-3/TRBV12-4|-|TRBJ1-1
CASSLRGHTEAFF
TGTGCCAGCAGTCTAAGGGGACACACTGAAGCTTTCTTT
>many|TRBV11-3|-|TRBJ1-1
CASSLMMNTEAFF
TGTGCCAGCAGCTTAATGATGAACACTGAAGCTTTCTTT
>few|TRBV4-1|TRBD1|TRBJ1-2
CASSQESGRGRGYTF
TGCGCCAGCAGCCAAGAATCCGGCAGGGGGCGAGGCTACACCTTC
>many|TRBV4-1|TRBD1|TRBJ2-3
CASSEGQGSTDTQYF
TGCGCCAGCAGCGAGGGACAGGGAAGCACAGATACGCAGTATTTT
>-|TRBV7-8|-|TRBJ2-5
CASSDPKRPGETQYF
TGTGCCAGCAGCGACCCTAAGCGCCCTGGGGAGACCCAGTACTTC